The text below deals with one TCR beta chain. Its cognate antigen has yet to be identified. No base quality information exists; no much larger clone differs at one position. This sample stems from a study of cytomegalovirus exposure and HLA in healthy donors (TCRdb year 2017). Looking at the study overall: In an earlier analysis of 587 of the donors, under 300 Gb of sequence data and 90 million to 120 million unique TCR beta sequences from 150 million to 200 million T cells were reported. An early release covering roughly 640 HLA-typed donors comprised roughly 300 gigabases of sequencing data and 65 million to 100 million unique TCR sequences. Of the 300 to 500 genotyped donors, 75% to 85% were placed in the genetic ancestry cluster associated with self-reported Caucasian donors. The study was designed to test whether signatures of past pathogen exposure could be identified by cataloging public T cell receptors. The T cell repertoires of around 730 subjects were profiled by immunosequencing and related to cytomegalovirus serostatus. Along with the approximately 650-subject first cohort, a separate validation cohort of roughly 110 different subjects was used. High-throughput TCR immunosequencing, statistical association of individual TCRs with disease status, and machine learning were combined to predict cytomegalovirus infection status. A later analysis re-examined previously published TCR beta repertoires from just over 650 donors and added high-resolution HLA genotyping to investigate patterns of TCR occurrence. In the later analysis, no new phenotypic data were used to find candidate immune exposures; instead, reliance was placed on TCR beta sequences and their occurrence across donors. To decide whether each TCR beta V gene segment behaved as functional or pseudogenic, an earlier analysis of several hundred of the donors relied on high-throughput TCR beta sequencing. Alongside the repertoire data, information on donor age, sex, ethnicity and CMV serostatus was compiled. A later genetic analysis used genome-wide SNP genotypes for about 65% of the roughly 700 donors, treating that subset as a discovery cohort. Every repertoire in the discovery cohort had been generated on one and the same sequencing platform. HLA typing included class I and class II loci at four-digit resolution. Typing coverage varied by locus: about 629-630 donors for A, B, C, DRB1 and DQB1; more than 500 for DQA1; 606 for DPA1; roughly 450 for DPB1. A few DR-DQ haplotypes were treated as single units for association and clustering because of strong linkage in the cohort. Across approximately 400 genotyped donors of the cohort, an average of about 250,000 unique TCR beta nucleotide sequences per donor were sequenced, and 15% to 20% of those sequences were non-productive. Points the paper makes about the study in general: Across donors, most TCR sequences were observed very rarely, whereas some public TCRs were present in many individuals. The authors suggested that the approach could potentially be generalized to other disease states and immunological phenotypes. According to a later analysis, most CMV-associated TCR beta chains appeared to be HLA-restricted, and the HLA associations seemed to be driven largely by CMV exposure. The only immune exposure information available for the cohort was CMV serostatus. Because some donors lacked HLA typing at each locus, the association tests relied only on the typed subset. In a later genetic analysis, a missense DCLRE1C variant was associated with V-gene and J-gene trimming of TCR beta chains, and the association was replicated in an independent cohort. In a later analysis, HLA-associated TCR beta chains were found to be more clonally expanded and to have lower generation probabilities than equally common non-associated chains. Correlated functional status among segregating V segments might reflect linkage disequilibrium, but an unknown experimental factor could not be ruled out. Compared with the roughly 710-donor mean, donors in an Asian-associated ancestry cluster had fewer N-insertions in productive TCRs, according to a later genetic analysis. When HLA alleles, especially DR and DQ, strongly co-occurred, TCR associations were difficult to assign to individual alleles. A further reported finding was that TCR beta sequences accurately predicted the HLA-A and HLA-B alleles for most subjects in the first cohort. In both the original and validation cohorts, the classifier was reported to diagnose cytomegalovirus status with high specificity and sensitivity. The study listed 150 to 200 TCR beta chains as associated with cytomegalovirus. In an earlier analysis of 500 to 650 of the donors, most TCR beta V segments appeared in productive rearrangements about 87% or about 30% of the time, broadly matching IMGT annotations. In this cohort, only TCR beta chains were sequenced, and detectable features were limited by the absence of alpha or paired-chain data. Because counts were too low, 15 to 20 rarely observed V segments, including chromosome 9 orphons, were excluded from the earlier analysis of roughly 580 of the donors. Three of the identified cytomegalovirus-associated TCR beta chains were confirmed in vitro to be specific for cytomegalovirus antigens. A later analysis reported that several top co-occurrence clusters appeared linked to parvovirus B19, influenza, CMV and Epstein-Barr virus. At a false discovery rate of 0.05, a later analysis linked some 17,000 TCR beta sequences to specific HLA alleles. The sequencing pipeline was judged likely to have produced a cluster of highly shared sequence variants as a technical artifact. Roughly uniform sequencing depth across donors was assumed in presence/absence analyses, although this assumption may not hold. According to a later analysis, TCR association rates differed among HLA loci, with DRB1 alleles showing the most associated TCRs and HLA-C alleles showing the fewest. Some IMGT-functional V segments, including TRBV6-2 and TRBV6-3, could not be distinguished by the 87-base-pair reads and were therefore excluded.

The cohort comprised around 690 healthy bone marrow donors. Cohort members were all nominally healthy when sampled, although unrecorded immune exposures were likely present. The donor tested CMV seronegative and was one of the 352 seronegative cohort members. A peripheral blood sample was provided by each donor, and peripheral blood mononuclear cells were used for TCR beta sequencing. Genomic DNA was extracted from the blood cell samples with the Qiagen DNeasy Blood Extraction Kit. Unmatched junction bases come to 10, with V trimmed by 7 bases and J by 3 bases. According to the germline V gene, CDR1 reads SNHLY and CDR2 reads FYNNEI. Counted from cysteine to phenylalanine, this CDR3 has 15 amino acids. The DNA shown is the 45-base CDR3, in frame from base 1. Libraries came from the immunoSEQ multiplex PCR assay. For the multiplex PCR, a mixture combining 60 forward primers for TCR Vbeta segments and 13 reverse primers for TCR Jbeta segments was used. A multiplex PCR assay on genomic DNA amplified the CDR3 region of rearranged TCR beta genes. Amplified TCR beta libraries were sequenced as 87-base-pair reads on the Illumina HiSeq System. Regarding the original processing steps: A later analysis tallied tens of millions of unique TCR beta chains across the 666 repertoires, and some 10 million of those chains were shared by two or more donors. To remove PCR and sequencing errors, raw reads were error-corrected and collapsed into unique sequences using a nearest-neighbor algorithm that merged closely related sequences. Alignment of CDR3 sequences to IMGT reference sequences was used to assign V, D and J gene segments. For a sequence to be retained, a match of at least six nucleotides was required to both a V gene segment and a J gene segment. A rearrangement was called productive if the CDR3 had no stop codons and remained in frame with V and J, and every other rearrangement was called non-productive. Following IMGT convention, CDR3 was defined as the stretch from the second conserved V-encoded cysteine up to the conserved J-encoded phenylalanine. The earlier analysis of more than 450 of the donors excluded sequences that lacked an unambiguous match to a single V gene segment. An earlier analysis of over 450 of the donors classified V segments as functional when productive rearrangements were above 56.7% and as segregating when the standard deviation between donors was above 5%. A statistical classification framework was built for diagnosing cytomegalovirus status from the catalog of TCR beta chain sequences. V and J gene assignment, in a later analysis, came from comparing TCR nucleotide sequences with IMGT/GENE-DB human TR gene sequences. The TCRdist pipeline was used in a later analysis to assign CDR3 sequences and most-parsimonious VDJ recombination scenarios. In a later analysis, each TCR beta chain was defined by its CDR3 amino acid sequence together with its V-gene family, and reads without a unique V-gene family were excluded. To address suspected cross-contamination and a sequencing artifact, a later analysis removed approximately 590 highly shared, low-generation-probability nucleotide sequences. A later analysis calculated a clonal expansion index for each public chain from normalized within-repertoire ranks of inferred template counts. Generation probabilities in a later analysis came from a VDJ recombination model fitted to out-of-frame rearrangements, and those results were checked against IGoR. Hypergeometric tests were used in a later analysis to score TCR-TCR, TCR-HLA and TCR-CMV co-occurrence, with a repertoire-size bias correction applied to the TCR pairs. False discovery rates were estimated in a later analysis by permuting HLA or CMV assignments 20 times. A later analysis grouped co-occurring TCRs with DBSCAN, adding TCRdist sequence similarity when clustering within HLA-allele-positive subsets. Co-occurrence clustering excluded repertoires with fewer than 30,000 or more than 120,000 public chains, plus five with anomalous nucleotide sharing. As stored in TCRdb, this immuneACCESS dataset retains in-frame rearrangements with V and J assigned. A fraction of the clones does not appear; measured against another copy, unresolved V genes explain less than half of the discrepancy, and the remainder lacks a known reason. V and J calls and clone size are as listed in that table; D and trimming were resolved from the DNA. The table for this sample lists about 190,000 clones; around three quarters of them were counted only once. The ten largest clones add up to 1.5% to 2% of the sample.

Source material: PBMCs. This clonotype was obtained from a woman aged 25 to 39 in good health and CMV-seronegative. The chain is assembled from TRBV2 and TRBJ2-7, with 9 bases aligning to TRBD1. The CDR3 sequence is CASTAGTGLYYEQYF. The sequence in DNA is TGTGCCAGCACCGCCGGGACAGGGTTATACTACGAGCAGTACTTC.